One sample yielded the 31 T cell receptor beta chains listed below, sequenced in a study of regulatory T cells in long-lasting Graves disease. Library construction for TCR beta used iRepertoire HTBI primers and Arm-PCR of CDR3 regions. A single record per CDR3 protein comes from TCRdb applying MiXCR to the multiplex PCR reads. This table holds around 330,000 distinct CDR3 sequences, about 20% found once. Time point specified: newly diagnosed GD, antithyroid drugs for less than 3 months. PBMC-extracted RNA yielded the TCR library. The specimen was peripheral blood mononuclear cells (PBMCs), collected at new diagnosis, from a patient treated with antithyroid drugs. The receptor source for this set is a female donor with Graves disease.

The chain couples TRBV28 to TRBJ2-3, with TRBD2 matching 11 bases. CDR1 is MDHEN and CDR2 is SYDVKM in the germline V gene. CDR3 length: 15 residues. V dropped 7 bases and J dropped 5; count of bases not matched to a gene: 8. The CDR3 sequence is CASTLAGGQLDTQYF. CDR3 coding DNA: TGTGCCAGCACCCTAGCGGGAGGTCAATTAGATACGCAGTATTTT.

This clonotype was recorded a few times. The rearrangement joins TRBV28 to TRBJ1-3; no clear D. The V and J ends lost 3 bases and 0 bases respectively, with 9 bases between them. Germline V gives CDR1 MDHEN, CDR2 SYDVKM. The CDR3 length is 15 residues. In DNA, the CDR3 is TGTGCCAGCAGTTTTTTGAAAGACTCTGGAAACACCATATATTTT. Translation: CASSFLKDSGNTIYF. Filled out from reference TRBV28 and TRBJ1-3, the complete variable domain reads DVKVTQSSRYLVKRTGEKVFLECVQDMDHENMFWYRQDPGLGLRLIYFSYDVKMKEKGDIPEGYSVSREKKERFSLILESASTNQTSMYLCASSFLKDSGNTIYFGEGSWLTVV.

In nucleotides, the CDR3 is TGCGCCAGCCTCCTGGGGGGGGGCATGAACAATGAGCAGTTCTTC. This sequence encodes CASLLGGGMNNEQFF. The genes are TRBV5-1 and TRBJ2-1; TRBD2 might be the D (7 bases). This CDR3 region has 15 residues. Germline assignment: CDR1 SGHRS and CDR2 YFSETQ. Between the trimmed V and J ends, which lost 7 bases and 5 bases, there was a span of 19 bases.

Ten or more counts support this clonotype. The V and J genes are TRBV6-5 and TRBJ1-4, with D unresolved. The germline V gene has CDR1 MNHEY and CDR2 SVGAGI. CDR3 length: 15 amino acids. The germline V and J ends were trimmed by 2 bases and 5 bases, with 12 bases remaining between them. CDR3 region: CASSYGSEKNEKLFF. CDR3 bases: TGTGCCAGCAGTTACGGGTCAGAGAAAAATGAAAAACTGTTTTTT.

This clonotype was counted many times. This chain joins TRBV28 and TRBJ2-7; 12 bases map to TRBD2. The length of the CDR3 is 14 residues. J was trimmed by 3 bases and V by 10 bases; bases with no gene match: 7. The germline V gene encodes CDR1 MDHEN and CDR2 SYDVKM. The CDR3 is CATLTSGSHYEQYF. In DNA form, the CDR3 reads TGTGCCACCTTGACTAGCGGGAGTCACTACGAGCAGTACTTC.

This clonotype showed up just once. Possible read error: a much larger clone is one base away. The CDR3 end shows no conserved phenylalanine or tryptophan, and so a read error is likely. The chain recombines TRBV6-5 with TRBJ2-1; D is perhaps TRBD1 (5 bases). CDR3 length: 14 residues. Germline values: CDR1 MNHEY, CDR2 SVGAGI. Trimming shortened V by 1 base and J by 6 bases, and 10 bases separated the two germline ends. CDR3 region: CASSYLDIGNEQFL. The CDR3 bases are TGTGCCAGCAGTTACTTGGACATCGGCAATGAGCAGTTCCTC.

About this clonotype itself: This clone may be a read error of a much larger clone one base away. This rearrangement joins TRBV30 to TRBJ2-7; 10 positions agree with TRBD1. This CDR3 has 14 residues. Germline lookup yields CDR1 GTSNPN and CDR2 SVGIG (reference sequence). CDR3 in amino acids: CAWSSGTGVHEPYF. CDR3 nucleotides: TGTGCCTGGAGTTCCGGGACAGGGGTTCACGAGCCGTACTTC.

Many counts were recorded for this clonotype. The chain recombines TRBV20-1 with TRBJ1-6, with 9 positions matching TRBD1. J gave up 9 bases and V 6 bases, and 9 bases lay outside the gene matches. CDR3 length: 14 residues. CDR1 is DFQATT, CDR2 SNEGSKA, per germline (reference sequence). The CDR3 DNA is TGCAGTGCCTCTACCGGGACAGGGAGTTCACCCCTCCACTTT. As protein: CSASTGTGSSPLHF.

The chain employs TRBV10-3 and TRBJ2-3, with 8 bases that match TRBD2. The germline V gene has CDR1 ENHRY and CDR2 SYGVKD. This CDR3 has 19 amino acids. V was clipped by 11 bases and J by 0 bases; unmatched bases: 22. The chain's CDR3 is CAPRGTGPAGALSTDTQYF. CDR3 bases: TGTGCCCCCAGAGGAACGGGACCAGCGGGAGCCCTGAGCACAGATACGCAGTATTTT.

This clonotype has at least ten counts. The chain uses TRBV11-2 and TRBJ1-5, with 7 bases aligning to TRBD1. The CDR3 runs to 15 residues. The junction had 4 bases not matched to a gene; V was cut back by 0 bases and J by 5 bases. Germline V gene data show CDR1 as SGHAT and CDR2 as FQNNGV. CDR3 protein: CASSLEGGQYQPQHF. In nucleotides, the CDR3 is TGTGCCAGCAGCTTAGAGGGGGGACAGTATCAGCCCCAGCATTTT. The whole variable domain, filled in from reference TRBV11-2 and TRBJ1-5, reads EAGVAQSPRYKIIEKRQSVAFWCNPISGHATLYWYQQILGQGPKLLIQFQNNGVVDDSQLPKDRFSAERLKGVDSTLKIQPAKLEDSAVYLCASSLEGGQYQPQHFGDGTRLSIL.

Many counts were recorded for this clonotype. The CDR3 loop reads CASSLVGTGTYEQYF. In DNA, the CDR3 is TGTGCCAGCAGTTTAGTTGGGACAGGCACCTACGAGCAGTACTTC. J is TRBJ2-7 and V is TRBV27, with 8 positions matching TRBD1. Germline V gene sequence: CDR1 MNHEY, CDR2 SMNVEV (reference sequence). After removal of 2 bases from V and 2 bases from J, the junction contained 5 bases not matched to a gene. The CDR3 has 15 residues.

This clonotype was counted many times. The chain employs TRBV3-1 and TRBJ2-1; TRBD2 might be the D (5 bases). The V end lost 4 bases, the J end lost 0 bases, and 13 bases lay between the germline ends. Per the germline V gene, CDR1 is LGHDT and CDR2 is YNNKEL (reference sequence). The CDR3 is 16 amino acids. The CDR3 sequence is CASSPMGGYSYNEQFF. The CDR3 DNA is TGTGCCAGCAGCCCTATGGGCGGGTACTCCTACAATGAGCAGTTCTTC.

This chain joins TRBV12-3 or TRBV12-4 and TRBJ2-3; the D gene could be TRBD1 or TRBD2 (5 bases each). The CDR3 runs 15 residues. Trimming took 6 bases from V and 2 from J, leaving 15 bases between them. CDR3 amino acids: CASRQAGGATDTQYF. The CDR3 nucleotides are TGTGCCAGCAGACAGGCGGGCGGAGCCACAGATACGCAGTATTTT.

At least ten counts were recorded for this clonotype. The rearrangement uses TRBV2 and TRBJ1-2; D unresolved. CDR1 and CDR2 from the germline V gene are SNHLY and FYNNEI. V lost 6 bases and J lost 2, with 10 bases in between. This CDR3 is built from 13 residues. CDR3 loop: CASSLGRNYGYTF. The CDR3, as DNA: TGTGCCAGCAGCCTAGGACGGAACTATGGCTACACCTTC. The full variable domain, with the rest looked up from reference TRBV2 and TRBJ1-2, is EPEVTQTPSHQVTQMGQEVILRCVPISNHLYFYWYRQILGQKVEFLVSFYNNEISEKSEIFDDQFSVERPDGSNFTLKIRSTKLEDSAMYFCASSLGRNYGYTFGSGTRLTVV.

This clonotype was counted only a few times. CDR3 residues: CASSLGLKGGNQPQHF. The CDR3 DNA is TGTGCCAGCAGCTTAGGGTTAAAAGGGGGCAATCAGCCCCAGCATTTT. The chain couples TRBV7-2 to TRBJ1-5; the D gene is possibly TRBD1 (5 bases). CDR1 is SGHTA, CDR2 FQGNSA, per germline. Trimming shortened V by 1 base and J by 2 bases, and 12 bases separated the two germline ends. CDR3 length: 16 residues.

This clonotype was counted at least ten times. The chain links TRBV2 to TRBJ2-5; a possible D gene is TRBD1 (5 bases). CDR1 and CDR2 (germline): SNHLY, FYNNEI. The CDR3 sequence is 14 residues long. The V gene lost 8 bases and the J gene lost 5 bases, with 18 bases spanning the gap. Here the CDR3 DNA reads TGTGCCAGCCTACATGGCAGGGCAAGGGAGACCCAGTACTTC. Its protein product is CASLHGRARETQYF.

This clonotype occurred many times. The CDR3 loop reads CASSIAAASYEQYF. The DNA of the CDR3 is TGTGCCAGCAGCATTGCAGCTGCATCCTACGAGCAGTACTTC. The V and J genes are TRBV11-3 and TRBJ2-7; D is unresolved. Trimming pared 5 bases from V and 1 base from J, leaving 12 bases between. The length of the CDR3 is 14 residues. From germline, CDR1 is SGHNT and CDR2 YENEEA.

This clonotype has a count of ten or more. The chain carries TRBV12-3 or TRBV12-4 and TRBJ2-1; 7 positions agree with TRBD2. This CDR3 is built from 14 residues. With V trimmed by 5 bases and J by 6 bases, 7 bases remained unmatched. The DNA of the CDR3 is TGTGCCAGCAGTCCTGGTCCTAGCGGCAATGAGCAGTTCTTC. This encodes CASSPGPSGNEQFF.

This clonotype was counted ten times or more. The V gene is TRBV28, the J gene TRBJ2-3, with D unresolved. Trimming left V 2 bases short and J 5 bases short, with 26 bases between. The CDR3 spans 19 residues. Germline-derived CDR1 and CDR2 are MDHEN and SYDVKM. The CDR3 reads CASSLELRTATPSGDTQYF. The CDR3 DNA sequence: TGTGCCAGCAGTTTAGAGCTGCGTACCGCTACTCCTTCCGGAGATACGCAGTATTTT.

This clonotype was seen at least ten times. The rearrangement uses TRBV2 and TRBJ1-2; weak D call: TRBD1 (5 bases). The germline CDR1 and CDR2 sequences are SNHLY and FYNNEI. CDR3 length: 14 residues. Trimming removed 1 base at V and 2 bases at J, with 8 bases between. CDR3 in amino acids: CASSEVGGNYGYTF. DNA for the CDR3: TGTGCCAGCAGTGAAGTGGGGGGAAACTATGGCTACACCTTC.

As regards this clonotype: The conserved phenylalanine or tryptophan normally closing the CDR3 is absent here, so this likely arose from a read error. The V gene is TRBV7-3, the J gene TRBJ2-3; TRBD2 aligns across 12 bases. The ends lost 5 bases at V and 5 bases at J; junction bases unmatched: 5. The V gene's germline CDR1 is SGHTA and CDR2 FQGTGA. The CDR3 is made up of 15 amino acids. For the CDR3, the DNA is TGTGCCAGCAGCGGACTAGCGGGACGTCGAGATACGCAGTATTCT. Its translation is CASSGLAGRRDTQYS.

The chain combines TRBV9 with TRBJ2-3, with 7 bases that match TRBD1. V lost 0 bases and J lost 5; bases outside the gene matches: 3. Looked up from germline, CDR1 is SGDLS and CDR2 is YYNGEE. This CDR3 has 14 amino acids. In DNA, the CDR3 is TGTGCCAGCAGCGTAGCCTACAGGGGAGATACGCAGTATTTT. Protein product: CASSVAYRGDTQYF.

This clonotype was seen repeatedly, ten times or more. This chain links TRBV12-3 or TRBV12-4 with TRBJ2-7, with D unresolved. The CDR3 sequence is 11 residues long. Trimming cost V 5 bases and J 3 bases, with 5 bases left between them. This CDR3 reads CASSRLYEQYF. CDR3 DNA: TGTGCCAGCAGTAGACTCTACGAGCAGTACTTC.

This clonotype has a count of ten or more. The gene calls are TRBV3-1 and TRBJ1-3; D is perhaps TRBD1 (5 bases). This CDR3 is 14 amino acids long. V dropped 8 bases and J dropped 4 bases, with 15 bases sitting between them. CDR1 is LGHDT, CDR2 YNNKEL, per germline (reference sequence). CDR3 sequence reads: CASSVGGYGNTIYF. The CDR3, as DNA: TGTGCCAGCTCAGTGGGGGGTTACGGAAACACCATATATTTT.

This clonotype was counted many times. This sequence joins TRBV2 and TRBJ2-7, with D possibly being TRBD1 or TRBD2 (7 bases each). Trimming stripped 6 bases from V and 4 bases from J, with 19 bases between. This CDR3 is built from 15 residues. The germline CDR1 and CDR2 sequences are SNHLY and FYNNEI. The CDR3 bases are TGTGCCAGCAGGTGGGGGGGACAGCTAGCATACGAGCAGTACTTC. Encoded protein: CASRWGGQLAYEQYF.

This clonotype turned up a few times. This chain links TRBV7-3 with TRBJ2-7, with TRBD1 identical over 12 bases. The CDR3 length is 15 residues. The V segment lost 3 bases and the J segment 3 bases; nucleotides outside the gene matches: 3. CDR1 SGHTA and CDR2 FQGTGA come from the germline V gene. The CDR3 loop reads CASSLGQGAGYEQYF. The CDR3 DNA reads TGTGCCAGCAGCTTGGGACAGGGGGCCGGCTACGAGCAGTACTTC.

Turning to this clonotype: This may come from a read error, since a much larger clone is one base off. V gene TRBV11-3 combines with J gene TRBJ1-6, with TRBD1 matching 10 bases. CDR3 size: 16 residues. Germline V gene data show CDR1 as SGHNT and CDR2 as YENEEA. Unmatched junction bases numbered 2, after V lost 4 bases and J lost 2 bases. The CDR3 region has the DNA TGTGCCAGCAGCTCGACAGGGGGCGCCTATAATTCACCCCTCCACTTT. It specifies CASSSTGGAYNSPLHF.

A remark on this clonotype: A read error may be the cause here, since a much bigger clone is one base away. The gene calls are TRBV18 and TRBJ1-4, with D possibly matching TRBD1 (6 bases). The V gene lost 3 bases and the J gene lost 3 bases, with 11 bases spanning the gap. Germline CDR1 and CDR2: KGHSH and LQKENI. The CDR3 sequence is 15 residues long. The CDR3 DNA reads TGTGCCAGCTCACCTCCGAGGACAGCTAATGAAAAACTGTTTTTT. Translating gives CASSPPRTANEKLFF.

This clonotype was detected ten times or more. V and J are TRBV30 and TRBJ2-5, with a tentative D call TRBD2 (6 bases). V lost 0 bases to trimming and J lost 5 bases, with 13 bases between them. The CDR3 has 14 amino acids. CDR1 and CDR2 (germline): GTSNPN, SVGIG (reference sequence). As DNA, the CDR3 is TGTGCCTGGAGTGTACTTGGGACTGGGGAGACCCAGTACTTC. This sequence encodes CAWSVLGTGETQYF.

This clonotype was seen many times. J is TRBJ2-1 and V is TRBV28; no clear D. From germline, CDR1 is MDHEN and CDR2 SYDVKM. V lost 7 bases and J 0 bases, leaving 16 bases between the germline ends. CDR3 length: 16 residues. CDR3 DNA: TGTGCCAGCACCCGTATCTCCAGGAGCTCCTACAATGAGCAGTTCTTC. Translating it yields CASTRISRSSYNEQFF.

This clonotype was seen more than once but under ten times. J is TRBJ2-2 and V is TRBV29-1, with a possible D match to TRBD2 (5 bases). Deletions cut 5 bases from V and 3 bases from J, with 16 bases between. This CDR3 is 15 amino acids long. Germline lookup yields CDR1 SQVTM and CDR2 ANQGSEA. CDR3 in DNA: TGCAGCGTTTTTGCCGCCGGGAAATACACCGGGGAGCTGTTTTTT. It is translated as CSVFAAGKYTGELFF.